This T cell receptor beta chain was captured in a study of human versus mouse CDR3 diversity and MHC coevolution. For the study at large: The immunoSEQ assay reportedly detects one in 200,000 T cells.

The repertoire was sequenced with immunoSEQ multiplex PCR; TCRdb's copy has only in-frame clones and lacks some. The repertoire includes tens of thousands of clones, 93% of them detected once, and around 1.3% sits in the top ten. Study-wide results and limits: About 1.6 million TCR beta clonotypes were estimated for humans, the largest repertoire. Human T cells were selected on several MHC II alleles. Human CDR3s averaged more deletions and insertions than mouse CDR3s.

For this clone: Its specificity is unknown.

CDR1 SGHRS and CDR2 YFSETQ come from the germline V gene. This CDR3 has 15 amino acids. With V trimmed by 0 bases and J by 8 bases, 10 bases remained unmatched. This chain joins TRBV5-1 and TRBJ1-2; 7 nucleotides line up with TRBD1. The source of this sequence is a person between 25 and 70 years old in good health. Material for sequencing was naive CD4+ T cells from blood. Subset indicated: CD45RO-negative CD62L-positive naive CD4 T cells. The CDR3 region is CASSLALQGVGGYTF. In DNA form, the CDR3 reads TGCGCCAGCAGCTTGGCCCTCCAGGGGGTGGGAGGCTACACCTTC.